This T cell receptor (beta chain) was identified in a study of blood T cell repertoires in COVID-19. The V and J ends lost 3 bases and 2 bases, in that order; junction bases with no gene match: 11. Germline V gives CDR1 SGHNT, CDR2 YYREEE (reference sequence). The length of the CDR3 is 17 residues. Original methodology: Researchers report that nucleated cell counts were estimated from reference gene primer amplification. Profiled with immunoSEQ multiplex PCR; TCRdb holds only in-frame clones, not every one. The D gene and trimming were derived from the DNA, and the V and J assignments and clone size from that table. Of some 300,000 clones listed, 86% are singletons. This clone was counted a single time.

What was sequenced was peripheral blood. The TCR sequence derives from a woman aged 65 to 85 with COVID-19, enrolled during active disease. This chain links TRBV5-4 with TRBJ1-2, with TRBD1 matching over 9 bases. CDR3 amino acids: CASSSPFGTGLNYGYTF. For the CDR3, the DNA is TGTGCCAGCAGCTCACCTTTTGGGACAGGGCTAAACTATGGCTACACCTTC.